This T cell receptor (beta chain) was documented in a study of blood T cells in healthy people across ages. Study information: Template switching captured about one barcoded beta molecule per two T cells.

CDR1 and CDR2 (germline): DFQATT, SNEGSKA (reference sequence). The CDR3 runs 14 residues. Losses at the gene ends were 0 bases for V and 4 bases for J; bases not matched to a gene: 3. For every donor, a draw yielded ten milliliters of peripheral blood. Study-wide results and limits: Using unsorted PBMCs precluded a conclusive naive versus antigen-experienced comparison.

With respect to this clonotype: Its specificity is unknown.

PCR was performed a second time for about 7 to 11 cycles using a sample-barcoded 5' primer and a J-beta primer mix. In TCRdb, the 5' RACE reads were re-called with MiXCR into one record per CDR3 protein. The table shows fewer than 750,000 distinct CDR3 sequences, with 52% occurring only once. This clonotype originated in a woman aged 80 or over in good health. Sequenced input: blood. This chain links TRBV20-1 with TRBJ2-1, with TRBD1 identical over 7 bases. CDR3 nucleotides: TGCAGTGCTAGAGATGGACAGGCTTACAATGAGCAGTTCTTC. Its protein is CSARDGQAYNEQFF.